A single sample gave rise to the 9 T cell receptor beta chains below, sequenced in a study of shared clonotypes between healthy human individuals. The repertoire was sequenced with immunoSEQ multiplex PCR; TCRdb's copy has only in-frame clones and lacks some. The sample lists around 1 million clones; around 80% were seen once. The specimen was memory CD4+ T cells sorted from blood. Specified subset: CD45RA-negative fraction. The receptors stem from a man younger than 30 in good health.

About this clone: A read error may account for a junction end that differs from germline. The CDR3: CSVRQSYGQYF. CDR3 nucleotide sequence: TGCAGCGTTCGACAGAGCTACGGGCAGTACTTC. The chain uses TRBV29-1 and TRBJ2-7; TRBD1 is a possible D gene (5 bases). CDR1 is SQVTM and CDR2 is ANQGSEA in the germline V gene. CDR3 length: 11 residues.

This clone appeared a few times. This chain links TRBV9 with TRBJ2-3, with unresolved D. The length of the CDR3 is 11 residues. Germline CDR1 and CDR2: SGDLS and YYNGEE. The V end lost 0 bases, the J end lost 5 bases, and 1 base lay between the germline ends. The CDR3 sequence: CASSVEDTQYF. The CDR3 DNA follows: TGTGCCAGCAGCGTAGAAGATACGCAGTATTTT.

This chain uses TRBV18 with TRBJ2-1; maybe TRBD1 (5 bases). The CDR3 loop spans 17 amino acids. Trimming took 4 bases from V and 0 from J, leaving 16 bases between them. Per germline, CDR1 KGHSH and CDR2 LQKENI. The CDR3 DNA sequence: TGTGCCAGCTCACGCAGCCAGGACATGGGCTCCTACAATGAGCAGTTCTTC. It specifies CASSRSQDMGSYNEQFF.

The V and J genes are TRBV5-1 and TRBJ2-7; D may be TRBD2 (5 bases). V was clipped by 1 base and J by 4 bases, with 9 bases between them. The CDR3 is 13 residues long. Germline CDR1 reads SGHRS; CDR2 reads YFSETQ. The DNA of the CDR3 is TGCGCCAGCAGCTTGAAGGGCGGGTACGAGCAGTACTTC. Translated, it gives CASSLKGGYEQYF.

This chain joins TRBV11-2 and TRBJ1-4; D unclear. The V gene's germline CDR1 is SGHAT and CDR2 FQNNGV. This CDR3 has 15 amino acids. Trimming pared 5 bases from V and 4 bases from J, leaving 14 bases between. DNA of the CDR3: TGTGCCAGCAGCCCCCTCGCGAACAGTAATGAAAAACTGTTTTTT. This gives the protein CASSPLANSNEKLFF.

The J gene is TRBJ2-7, the V gene TRBV5-1; 13 bases are a match to TRBD2. J was trimmed by 4 bases and V by 4 bases; bases with no gene match: 2. Germline V CDR1 and CDR2: SGHRS, YFSETQ. CDR3 length equals 14 residues. CDR3 sequence: CASSGLAGEYEQYF. Written as DNA, the CDR3 is TGCGCCAGCAGCGGACTAGCGGGAGAGTACGAGCAGTACTTC.

This chain connects TRBV6-5 to TRBJ2-2; TRBD1 matches at 9 bases. The CDR3 extends over 15 amino acids. V dropped 6 bases and J dropped 5; count of bases not matched to a gene: 7. Germline CDR1 is MNHEY and CDR2 is SVGAGI. CDR3 nucleotides: TGTGCCAGCAGACAACAGGGGGCACGGACCGGGGAGCTGTTTTTT. Its translation is CASRQQGARTGELFF.

This clone occurred a few times. The chain combines TRBV6-5 with TRBJ2-3, with no clear D. In germline, CDR1 is MNHEY, CDR2 SVGAGI. Deletions cut 2 bases from V and 4 bases from J, with 16 bases between. The CDR3 covers 16 residues. The CDR3 sequence: CASSYGYGLSPDTQYF. The DNA for the CDR3 is TGTGCCAGCAGTTACGGGTACGGCCTAAGCCCAGATACGCAGTATTTT.

This clone was counted ten times or more. The rearrangement joins TRBV28 to TRBJ1-2; a weak D match, TRBD1 (5 bases). The V end was cut by 6 bases, the J end by 5 bases, with 10 bases between. This CDR3 is built from 12 residues. Germline V gives CDR1 MDHEN, CDR2 SYDVKM. The CDR3 region is CASRTAVYGYTF. The CDR3 DNA sequence: TGTGCCAGCAGGACAGCGGTGTATGGCTACACCTTC.